Below, 6 T cell receptor beta chains from the same sample are listed, as sequenced in a study of CD8 T cells in Susac syndrome. Random hexamers served to reverse transcribe about 0.5 to 1 ug RNA. TCRdb called the immunoSEQ multiplex PCR reads again in MiXCR, with one record for every CDR3 protein. The sample comprises around 270,000 distinct CDR3 sequences, 65% to 90% of which are singletons, and roughly 0.21% rests with the top ten. Sequencing was carried out using CD8+ T cells from PBMCs. The source of these receptors is a human donor with multiple sclerosis.

This chain connects TRBV6-4 to TRBJ1-1, with D hard to call. CDR1 MRHNA and CDR2 SNTAGT come from the germline V gene. This CDR3 comprises 13 residues. V was clipped by 2 bases and J by 1 base, with 5 bases between them. CDR3 in amino acids: CASSDRENTEAFF. The CDR3 region has the DNA TGTGCCAGCAGTGACAGGGAGAACACTGAAGCTTTCTTT.

A word on this clonotype: A junction end diverges from the germline sequence, so it may reflect a read error. This chain uses TRBV7-2 with TRBJ2-3, with 13 bases that match TRBD2. The CDR3 is made up of 16 amino acids. Germline V CDR1 and CDR2: SGHTA, FQGNSA. This CDR3 reads CASSLGLAGPTYTQYF. For the CDR3, the DNA is TGTGCCAGCAGCTTGGGACTAGCGGGACCCACATATACGCAGTATTTT. Complete variable domain (other parts from reference TRBV7-2 and TRBJ2-3): GAGVSQSPSNKVTEKGKDVELRCDPISGHTALYWYRQSLGQGLEFLIYFQGNSAPDKSGLPSDRFSAERTGGSVSTLTIQRTQQEDSAVYLCASSLGLAGPTYTQYFGPGTRLTVL.

V gene TRBV6-5 combines with J gene TRBJ1-2; D unclear. This CDR3 contains 16 residues. V gave up 0 bases and J gave up 1 base, with 12 bases separating them. CDR1 and CDR2 from the germline V gene are MNHEY and SVGAGI. CDR3: CASSYSVVGNNYGYTF. The CDR3, as DNA: TGTGCCAGCAGTTACTCCGTTGTGGGTAATAACTATGGCTACACCTTC.

This chain joins TRBV19 and TRBJ2-7; D is uncertain. The CDR3 has 12 residues. Germline V lookup: CDR1 LNHDA, CDR2 SQIVND (reference sequence). The V gene lost 0 bases and the J gene lost 3 bases, with 3 bases spanning the gap. Here the CDR3 DNA reads TGTGCCAGTAGTATAGACAGCTACGAGCAGTACTTC. Its protein product is CASSIDSYEQYF.

The rearrangement joins TRBV28 to TRBJ1-1, with 8 bases lining up with TRBD1. CDR1 and CDR2 from the germline V gene are MDHEN and SYDVKM. The V and J ends lost 7 bases and 0 bases, in that order; junction bases with no gene match: 7. The CDR3 totals 15 residues. The CDR3 loop is CASTGTGEVNTEAFF. The CDR3 DNA reads TGTGCCAGCACCGGGACAGGAGAGGTGAACACTGAAGCTTTCTTT.

The V and J genes are TRBV5-6 and TRBJ2-1, with TRBD2 identical over 10 bases. CDR1 and CDR2 (germline): SGHDT, YYEEEE. The V gene end was trimmed by 1 base and the J gene end by 5 bases; junction bases not matched to a gene: 6. The CDR3 is 16 amino acids. The CDR3 DNA reads TGTGCCAGCAGCTTGTCGCCTAGCGGGAGCCACAATGAGCAGTTCTTC. Its translation is CASSLSPSGSHNEQFF. Full variable domain (missing parts from reference TRBV5-6 and TRBJ2-1): DAGVTQSPTHLIKTRGQQVTLRCSPKSGHDTVSWYQQALGQGPQFIFQYYEEEERQRGNFPDRFSGHQFPNYSSELNVNALLLGDSALYLCASSLSPSGSHNEQFFGPGTRLTVL.